Each of the 25 T cell receptor beta chains below was sequenced from the same sample in a study of beta chain features in type 1 diabetes. Regarding the study as a whole: Across all four CD4+ subsets, people with type 1 diabetes showed modestly shorter TCRB CDR3s.

The whole isolated RNA underwent reverse transcription, so sequencing captured expressed TCRB transcripts. TCRdb keeps only in-frame clones here, not all; method: immunoSEQ multiplex PCR. Of roughly 730,000 clones listed, 10% to 15% are singletons. Their target antigens are unknown. The sample comprised naive CD4+ T cells from blood. The receptors here all came from a man younger than 35 with type 1 diabetes.

The chain carries TRBV7-3 and TRBJ2-5, with unresolved D. The CDR3 sequence is 13 residues long. V was pared by 9 bases and J by 5 bases, with 16 bases between. The germline V gene has CDR1 SGHTA and CDR2 FQGTGA. The CDR3 nucleotides are TGTGCCAGTTCAACCACGGGCAGGGAGACCCAGTACTTC. Translation gives CASSTTGRETQYF.

Only a few counts were recorded for this clone. The V call is TRBV18, the J call TRBJ1-2, with D hard to call. Trimming took off 0 bases at V and 4 bases at J, with 6 bases between the two ends. CDR1 is KGHSH, CDR2 LQKENI, per germline. The CDR3 totals 13 residues. CDR3 sequence (DNA): TGTGCCAGCTCACCACCAGACCCCTATGGCTACACCTTC. Translated, it gives CASSPPDPYGYTF.

This sequence joins TRBV27 and TRBJ1-6, with D hard to call. V lost 5 bases and J 0 bases, leaving 5 bases between the germline ends. Germline V CDR1 and CDR2: MNHEY, SMNVEV (reference sequence). CDR3 length: 14 amino acids. The CDR3 DNA is TGTGCCAGCAGTCCGGCCTCCTATAATTCACCCCTCCACTTT. This translates into CASSPASYNSPLHF.

The gene calls are TRBV30 and TRBJ1-4; tentatively, D is TRBD1 (5 bases). Trimming removed 3 bases at V and 7 bases at J, with 12 bases between. Germline V CDR1 and CDR2: GTSNPN, SVGIG (reference sequence). This CDR3 has 13 residues. The CDR3 nucleotides read TGTGCCTGGAGCCAGGGATCAGGTGAAAAACTGTTTTTT. It encodes CAWSQGSGEKLFF.

A remark on this clone: Other DNA sequences from this sample encode an identical CDR3 as well. The V and J genes are TRBV6-5 and TRBJ2-3; D remains unclear. CDR3 size: 12 residues. Trimming removed 0 bases from V and 5 bases from J, with 3 bases in between. Germline CDR1 is MNHEY and CDR2 is SVGAGI. The CDR3 sequence: CASSYSGDTQYF. The CDR3 DNA sequence: TGTGCCAGCAGTTACTCGGGAGATACGCAGTATTTT.

J is TRBJ2-5 and V is TRBV9; the D call may be TRBD1 or TRBD2 (5 bases each). With 0 bases removed from V and 5 bases from J, the gap between germline ends came to 14 bases. The CDR3 spans 15 residues. Germline V lookup: CDR1 SGDLS, CDR2 YYNGEE. In DNA form, the CDR3 reads TGTGCCAGCAGCGTAGGAGGGGACGTGGGGGAGACCCAGTACTTC. This sequence encodes CASSVGGDVGETQYF.

This clone was observed a few times. V is TRBV7-2 and J is TRBJ2-1; 8 nucleotides agree with TRBD2. The trim removed 1 base at V and 12 bases at J, leaving 5 bases unmatched. The CDR3 contains 13 residues. The germline V gene encodes CDR1 SGHTA and CDR2 FQGNSA. The CDR3 region is CASSLGGLVAQFF. CDR3 coding DNA: TGTGCCAGCAGCTTAGGGGGACTAGTTGCGCAGTTCTTC.

Turning to this clone: In the same sample, other DNA sequences code for this CDR3. This rearrangement joins TRBV29-1 to TRBJ1-2, with D possibly TRBD1 on 5 matching bases. Germline-derived CDR1 and CDR2 are SQVTM and ANQGSEA. CDR3 length: 12 residues. V shed 4 bases and J shed 4 bases, with 10 bases lying between them. In DNA form, the CDR3 reads TGCAGCGTTGGGGACGTGGGCTATGGCTACACCTTC. Amino acid sequence: CSVGDVGYGYTF.

The chain is built from TRBV30 and TRBJ1-2, with 7 bases fitting TRBD1. Trimming removed 4 bases from V and 10 bases from J; junction bases left unmatched: 12. CDR1 and CDR2 from the germline V gene are GTSNPN and SVGIG (reference sequence). The CDR3 is 13 residues long. CDR3 coding DNA: TGTGCCTGGATAACAGGGGCGACCAATTCCTACACCTTC. It codes for CAWITGATNSYTF.

This clone was detected once. The chain joins TRBV7-7 to TRBJ2-5; TRBD2 matches 11 bases. The CDR3 spans 20 residues. Germline CDR1 and CDR2: SSHAT and FNYEAQ (reference sequence). V was clipped by 0 bases and J by 5 bases; unmatched bases: 17. The CDR3 sequence: CASSLAGSFFTSGGQETQYF. The CDR3 DNA sequence: TGTGCCAGCAGCTTAGCAGGGAGCTTTTTTACTAGCGGGGGACAGGAGACCCAGTACTTC. Based on the CDR3 plus reference TRBV7-7 and TRBJ2-5, the full variable domain is GAGVSQSPRYKVTKRGQDVTLRCDPISSHATLYWYQQALGQGPEFLTYFNYEAQPDKSGLPSDRFSAERPEGSISTLTIQRTEQRDSAMYRCASSLAGSFFTSGGQETQYFGPGTRLLVL.

This chain links TRBV10-3 with TRBJ2-3; TRBD1 aligns across 8 bases. The CDR3 has 14 residues. V was clipped by 3 bases and J by 6 bases; unmatched bases: 5. The germline V gene encodes CDR1 ENHRY and CDR2 SYGVKD. CDR3 DNA sequence: TGTGCCATCAGTGAACCCCGACAGGGGGATACGCAGTATTTT. Its protein product is CAISEPRQGDTQYF.

The chain combines TRBV29-1 with TRBJ2-7; 7 nucleotides line up with TRBD1. The CDR3 contains 14 residues. The ends lost 5 bases at V and 0 bases at J; junction bases unmatched: 7. Germline lookup yields CDR1 SQVTM and CDR2 ANQGSEA. The CDR3 region is CSVKGQASSYEQYF. The CDR3 DNA reads TGCAGCGTTAAAGGACAGGCAAGCTCCTACGAGCAGTACTTC.

The V gene is TRBV18, the J gene TRBJ2-3; possibly TRBD1 or TRBD2 for D (5 bases each). Germline V CDR1 and CDR2: KGHSH, LQKENI. The CDR3 sequence is 15 residues long. V was cut by 6 bases and J by 1 base, with 14 bases left in between. This CDR3 is CASSGGRGGTDTQYF. The DNA of the CDR3 is TGTGCCAGCTCCGGCGGCAGAGGGGGCACAGATACGCAGTATTTT.

This rearrangement joins TRBV7-2 to TRBJ2-5; TRBD2 might be the D (5 bases). V was trimmed by 5 bases and J by 8 bases, leaving 24 bases between them. CDR3 size: 16 residues. CDR1 and CDR2 (germline): SGHTA, FQGNSA. The CDR3 DNA sequence: TGTGCCAGCAGCCCCGAGCCCCGGACTTCCAAGAAAACCCAGTACTTC. Amino acids: CASSPEPRTSKKTQYF. Combining the CDR3 with reference TRBV7-2 and TRBJ2-5 gives the whole variable domain GAGVSQSPSNKVTEKGKDVELRCDPISGHTALYWYRQSLGQGLEFLIYFQGNSAPDKSGLPSDRFSAERTGGSVSTLTIQRTQQEDSAVYLCASSPEPRTSKKTQYFGPGTRLLVL.

This chain links TRBV5-1 with TRBJ2-1; 11 nucleotides align to TRBD2. Germline-derived CDR1 and CDR2 are SGHRS and YFSETQ. V shed 3 bases and J 9 bases; nucleotides not matched to a gene: 14. The CDR3 covers 17 residues. CDR3 amino acids: CASSSLLLAGAALEQFF. The CDR3 DNA reads TGCGCCAGCAGCTCCCTCTTACTAGCGGGGGCCGCTCTTGAGCAGTTCTTC.

This clone was picked up a small number of times. Other DNA sequences in this sample translate to the same CDR3. V and J are TRBV18 and TRBJ2-3; D unresolved. V dropped 3 bases and J dropped 1 base, with 5 bases sitting between them. In germline, CDR1 is KGHSH, CDR2 LQKENI. The CDR3 runs to 13 residues. CDR3: CASSPMGTDTQYF. DNA of the CDR3: TGTGCCAGCTCACCGATGGGCACAGATACGCAGTATTTT.

This sequence joins TRBV7-9 and TRBJ1-1; TRBD1 agrees at 7 bases. The CDR3 loop spans 14 amino acids. J was trimmed by 4 bases and V by 5 bases; bases with no gene match: 7. The V gene's germline CDR1 is SEHNR and CDR2 FQNEAQ (reference sequence). The DNA for the CDR3 is TGTGCCAGCAGCAGCCGACAGGGTGGCACTGAAGCTTTCTTT. Encoded protein: CASSSRQGGTEAFF.

This clone was seen a few times. The chain combines TRBV27 with TRBJ2-7; D is unresolved. The CDR3 is 15 amino acids. The V and J ends lost 5 bases and 2 bases respectively, with 16 bases between them. Germline V gene lookup returns CDR1 MNHEY and CDR2 SMNVEV (reference sequence). The CDR3 nucleotides are TGTGCCAGCAGTATAAGGGCAATGGGCGCCTACGAGCAGTACTTC. It specifies CASSIRAMGAYEQYF.

Worth noting for this clone: Within the sample, other DNA sequences also encode this same CDR3. The rearrangement joins TRBV29-1 to TRBJ1-1, with 12 bases that match TRBD1. The CDR3 has 15 amino acids. CDR1 SQVTM and CDR2 ANQGSEA come from the germline V gene. After removal of 3 bases from V and 1 base from J, the junction contained 3 bases not matched to a gene. The CDR3 DNA reads TGCAGCGTTGAGGGGACAGGGGGCGCGAACACTGAAGCTTTCTTT. This codes for CSVEGTGGANTEAFF.

The chain joins TRBV28 to TRBJ2-4, with D uncertain. V was clipped by 2 bases and J by 1 base, with 9 bases between them. Germline values: CDR1 MDHEN, CDR2 SYDVKM. The CDR3 contains 15 residues. The CDR3 nucleotides are TGTGCCAGCAGTTTACCCGAACGTGCCAAAAACATTCAGTACTTC. As protein: CASSLPERAKNIQYF.

Only a few counts were recorded for this clone. V and J are TRBV30 and TRBJ1-1, with 7 bases aligning to TRBD1. CDR3 size: 15 residues. CDR1 and CDR2 (germline): GTSNPN, SVGIG (reference sequence). The V and J ends lost 3 bases and 1 base, in that order; junction bases with no gene match: 8. CDR3 amino acids: CAWSALGGENTEAFF. As DNA, the CDR3 is TGTGCCTGGAGCGCTCTAGGGGGCGAGAACACTGAAGCTTTCTTT.

The chain is built from TRBV27 and TRBJ1-3; 9 positions match TRBD1. CDR1 is MNHEY, CDR2 SMNVEV, per germline (reference sequence). The CDR3 totals 15 residues. V shed 5 bases and J 2 bases; nucleotides not matched to a gene: 4. The CDR3 is CASSPWTGAGNTIYF. The DNA of the CDR3 is TGTGCCAGCAGTCCCTGGACAGGGGCTGGAAACACCATATATTTT.

This clone was counted between two and nine times. V gene TRBV9 combines with J gene TRBJ2-5, with 8 bases aligning to TRBD2. The ends lost 1 base at V and 3 bases at J; junction bases unmatched: 5. Germline V lookup: CDR1 SGDLS, CDR2 YYNGEE. The CDR3 is made up of 15 amino acids. Here the CDR3 reads CASSVSGTRKETQYF. The CDR3, as DNA: TGTGCCAGCAGCGTATCCGGGACTAGAAAAGAGACCCAGTACTTC.

The CDR3 reads CASSPRDYLTEQYF. CDR3 coding DNA: TGTGCCAGCAGCCCTCGGGACTACCTCACGGAGCAGTACTTC. This chain joins TRBV4-2 and TRBJ2-7; 7 bases agree with TRBD2. Losses at the gene ends were 4 bases for V and 7 bases for J; bases not matched to a gene: 10. Germline loops: CDR1 LGHNA, CDR2 YNFKEQ. CDR3 length: 14 residues.

This clone has more than one count but fewer than ten. The chain recombines TRBV29-1 with TRBJ1-3, with D hard to call. Between the trimmed V and J ends, which lost 5 bases and 0 bases, there was a span of 8 bases. The CDR3 has 13 residues. In germline, CDR1 is SQVTM, CDR2 ANQGSEA. The CDR3: CSVPHGSGNTIYF. The CDR3, as DNA: TGCAGCGTTCCACATGGCTCTGGAAACACCATATATTTT.